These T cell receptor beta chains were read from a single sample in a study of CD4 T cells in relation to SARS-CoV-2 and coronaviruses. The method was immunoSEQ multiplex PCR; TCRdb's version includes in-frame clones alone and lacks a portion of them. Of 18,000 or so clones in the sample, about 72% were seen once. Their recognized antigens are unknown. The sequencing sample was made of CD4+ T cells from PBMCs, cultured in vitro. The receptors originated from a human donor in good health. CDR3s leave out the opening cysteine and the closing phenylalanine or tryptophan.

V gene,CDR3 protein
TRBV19,ASGPRGNSPLH
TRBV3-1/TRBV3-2,ASSRLRDREQY
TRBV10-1,ASSRGAEGNDEQF
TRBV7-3,ASSHRDNPKEGKLF
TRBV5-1,ASSWGNTGELF
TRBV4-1,ASSREGGGTYEQY
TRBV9,ASSVSRDGYGYT
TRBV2,ASRGGQITDTQY
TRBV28,AREGQAGSTSYNEQF
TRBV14,ASSQGGRSEAF
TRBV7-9,ASSGSSGTGVRGYT